This T cell receptor beta chain comes out of a study of OX40 agonist ivuxolimab in advanced cancers. Only in-frame clones appear in the TCRdb table, and some are missing; sequencing was by immunoSEQ multiplex PCR. The table includes some 54,000 clones, approximately 80% detected once. V shed 4 bases, J shed 0 bases, and the junction held 9 bases outside the gene matches. This CDR3 spans 16 amino acids. Germline V gives CDR1 SGHKS, CDR2 YYEKEE (reference sequence). The source was CD4+ or CD8+ T cells sorted from blood, collected in a trial of the OX40 agonist ivuxolimab. This TCR was sampled from an adult with an advanced solid tumor such as melanoma, head and neck, liver or kidney cancer. The chain links TRBV5-5 to TRBJ1-2; 7 nucleotides match TRBD1. Here the CDR3 DNA reads TGTGCCAGCAGCCCCCAAACAGGGGAAGCTAACTATGGCTACACCTTC. This encodes CASSPQTGEANYGYTF.